The 7 T cell receptor beta chains listed next were all sequenced from one sample in a study of T cell responses to AZD1222 COVID-19 vaccine. Generated by immunoSEQ multiplex PCR, the TCRdb table keeps only in-frame clones and is missing some. The repertoire holds approximately 190,000 clones, with 85% to 90% as singletons. Material: peripheral blood, obtained on day 0 of MenACWY control vaccination. The source is an adult in good health.

The chain carries TRBV11-3 and TRBJ2-1; D possibly uses TRBD1 or TRBD2 (6 bases each). Between the trimmed V and J ends, which lost 5 bases and 2 bases, there was a span of 16 bases. Germline-derived CDR1 and CDR2 are SGHNT and YENEEA. The CDR3 is made up of 16 amino acids. This chain's CDR3 is CASSNPPGATYNEQFF. The CDR3 region has the DNA TGTGCCAGCAGCAACCCTCCGGGGGCAACCTACAATGAGCAGTTCTTC.

The chain carries TRBV9 and TRBJ2-4; the match to TRBD2 covers 7 bases. The V and J ends lost 4 bases and 10 bases, in that order; junction bases with no gene match: 5. This CDR3 is built from 12 residues. Germline V CDR1 and CDR2: SGDLS, YYNGEE. In nucleotides, the CDR3 is TGTGCCAGCAGCCAGAACGGGGGGATTCAGTACTTC. Amino acid sequence: CASSQNGGIQYF. Looking up the rest from reference TRBV9 and TRBJ2-4 gives the full variable domain: DSGVTQTPKHLITATGQRVTLRCSPRSGDLSVYWYQQSLDQGLQFLIQYYNGEERAKGNILERFSAQQFPDLHSELNLSSLELGDSALYFCASSQNGGIQYFGAGTRLSVL.

The rearrangement links TRBV30 to TRBJ2-2; the D gene is possibly TRBD2 (7 bases). V lost 3 bases to trimming and J lost 0 bases, with 17 bases between them. Germline CDR1 and CDR2: GTSNPN and SVGIG (reference sequence). CDR3 length equals 17 residues. The CDR3 bases are TGTGCCTGGAGACGTGGGTGGGAGGGGGCGAACACCGGGGAGCTGTTTTTT. Amino acid sequence: CAWRRGWEGANTGELFF.

V usage is TRBV2 and J usage is TRBJ2-4; a weak D match, TRBD1 (5 bases). Trimming left V 2 bases short and J 9 bases short, with 17 bases between. The CDR3 totals 15 residues. In germline, CDR1 is SNHLY, CDR2 FYNNEI. CDR3 in DNA: TGTGCCAGCAGTGAATCGGTCAGGGTCATGAGCATTCAGTACTTC. Translation gives CASSESVRVMSIQYF.

The chain recombines TRBV6-5 with TRBJ1-1, with D perhaps TRBD1 (5 bases). CDR1 MNHEY and CDR2 SVGAGI come from the germline V gene. This CDR3 is 14 amino acids long. The V and J ends lost 5 bases and 1 base respectively, with 11 bases between them. Here the CDR3 reads CASSPDGTNTEAFF. CDR3 nucleotide sequence: TGTGCCAGCAGTCCGGACGGGACGAACACTGAAGCTTTCTTT.

V and J are TRBV27 and TRBJ2-1, with 9 bases lining up with TRBD2. Germline V gene data show CDR1 as MNHEY and CDR2 as SMNVEV (reference sequence). With 2 bases clipped from V and 5 bases from J, the junction kept 4 bases outside the gene matches. The CDR3 spans 15 residues. In DNA, the CDR3 is TGTGCCAGCAGTTTAGATGCGGGGGGGAACAATGAGCAGTTCTTC. Amino acid sequence: CASSLDAGGNNEQFF.

This clone appeared a single time. V usage is TRBV5-6 and J usage is TRBJ2-7, with unresolved D. CDR1 SGHDT and CDR2 YYEEEE come from the germline V gene. The CDR3 has 10 residues. Trimming cost V 0 bases and J 12 bases, with 7 bases left between them. CDR3 region: CASSLALRYF. The CDR3 DNA reads as TGTGCCAGCAGCTTGGCTCTTAGGTACTTC.